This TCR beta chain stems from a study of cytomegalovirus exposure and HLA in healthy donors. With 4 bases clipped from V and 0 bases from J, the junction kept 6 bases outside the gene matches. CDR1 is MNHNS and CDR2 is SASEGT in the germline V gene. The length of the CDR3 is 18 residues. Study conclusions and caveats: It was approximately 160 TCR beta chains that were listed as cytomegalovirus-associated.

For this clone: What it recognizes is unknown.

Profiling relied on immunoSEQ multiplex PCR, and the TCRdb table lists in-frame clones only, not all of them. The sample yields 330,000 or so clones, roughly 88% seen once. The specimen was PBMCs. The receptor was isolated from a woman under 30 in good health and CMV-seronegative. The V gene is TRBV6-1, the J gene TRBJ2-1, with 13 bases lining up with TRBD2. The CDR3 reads CASSGERTSGSSYNEQFF. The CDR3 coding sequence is TGTGCCAGCAGTGGGGAACGGACTAGCGGGAGCTCCTACAATGAGCAGTTCTTC.